One sample yielded the 28 T cell receptor beta chains listed below, sequenced in a study of CD8 T cells in Susac syndrome. A quantity of about 0.5 to 1 ug RNA underwent reverse transcription using random hexamers. TCRdb reanalysed the immunoSEQ multiplex PCR reads using MiXCR and keeps one entry per CDR3 protein. The data show roughly 180,000 distinct CDR3 sequences, with just under 95% seen just once and approximately 0.1% held by the top ten. Sequencing was done on a sample of CD4+ T cells from PBMCs. These receptors all stem from a human donor in good health.

The rearrangement joins TRBV9 to TRBJ2-1, with D perhaps TRBD2 (6 bases). The CDR3 totals 13 residues. V was shortened by 2 bases and J by 6 bases, with 9 bases between the two germline ends. CDR1 is SGDLS and CDR2 is YYNGEE in the germline V gene. The CDR3 is CASSVRGPNEQFF. The CDR3 DNA sequence: TGTGCCAGCAGCGTGCGGGGCCCCAATGAGCAGTTCTTC.

The J gene is TRBJ2-7, the V gene TRBV9, with 11 bases aligning to TRBD1. This CDR3 is 15 amino acids long. The V segment lost 0 bases and the J segment 7 bases; nucleotides outside the gene matches: 6. Per the germline V gene, CDR1 is SGDLS and CDR2 is YYNGEE. The CDR3 region has the DNA TGTGCCAGCAGCGTAGAGCCGGACAGGGGGCGGGAGCAGTACTTC. It codes for CASSVEPDRGREQYF.

This chain uses TRBV9 with TRBJ2-1; D possibly corresponds to TRBD2 (6 bases). CDR3 size: 17 residues. V was shortened by 0 bases and J by 0 bases, with 13 bases between the two germline ends. Germline loops: CDR1 SGDLS, CDR2 YYNGEE. CDR3 DNA: TGTGCCAGCAGCGTAGCCACTAGCTTAAACTCCTACAATGAGCAGTTCTTC. The encoded protein is CASSVATSLNSYNEQFF.

This clonotype came up once. The chain recombines TRBV4-3 with TRBJ2-1; D unclear. The germline gives CDR1 LGHNA, CDR2 YSLEER. The CDR3 sequence is 14 residues long. V was shortened by 1 base and J by 9 bases, with 13 bases between the two germline ends. The CDR3 here is CASSQGWISVEQFF. CDR3 coding DNA: TGCGCCAGCAGCCAAGGTTGGATTAGTGTTGAGCAGTTCTTC.

The V and J genes are TRBV29-1 and TRBJ2-5; 10 nucleotides line up with TRBD1. J gave up 2 bases and V 4 bases, and 7 bases lay outside the gene matches. The CDR3 is 15 residues long. The germline gives CDR1 SQVTM, CDR2 ANQGSEA. CDR3 DNA: TGCAGCGTTGGTGGGACAGGGGTGGTACAAGAGACCCAGTACTTC. It codes for CSVGGTGVVQETQYF.

This sequence joins TRBV7-8 and TRBJ2-1; a weak D match, TRBD2 (5 bases). Trimming took 5 bases from V and 8 from J, leaving 19 bases between them. The germline CDR1 and CDR2 sequences are SGHVS and FQNEAQ. The CDR3 covers 15 residues. The CDR3 spells CASSPEASHGHEQFF. CDR3 nucleotides: TGTGCCAGCAGCCCAGAAGCTAGCCACGGTCATGAGCAGTTCTTC.

The rearrangement links TRBV12-3 or TRBV12-4 to TRBJ2-1, with D perhaps TRBD2 (6 bases). The CDR3 is 13 residues long. Trimming removed 5 bases from V and 6 bases from J, with 11 bases in between. The CDR3 is CASSVHGGNEQFF. Here the CDR3 DNA reads TGTGCCAGCAGTGTCCACGGGGGCAATGAGCAGTTCTTC.

The chain has TRBV2 and TRBJ2-1; D gene uncertain. V lost 3 bases to trimming and J lost 7 bases, with 16 bases between them. CDR1 and CDR2 (germline): SNHLY, FYNNEI. The CDR3 length is 15 residues. This chain's CDR3 is CASSDPPGGTNEQFF. In nucleotides, the CDR3 is TGTGCCAGCAGTGACCCACCCGGCGGTACAAATGAGCAGTTCTTC. The complete variable domain, with remaining parts taken from reference TRBV2 and TRBJ2-1, reads EPEVTQTPSHQVTQMGQEVILRCVPISNHLYFYWYRQILGQKVEFLVSFYNNEISEKSEIFDDQFSVERPDGSNFTLKIRSTKLEDSAMYFCASSDPPGGTNEQFFGPGTRLTVL.

V and J are TRBV13 and TRBJ2-7; D possibly matches TRBD1 or TRBD2 (6 bases each). Germline CDR1 and CDR2: PRHDT and FYEKMQ (reference sequence). This CDR3 is 14 amino acids long. Trimming left V 5 bases short and J 6 bases short, with 17 bases between. DNA of the CDR3: TGTGCCAGCAGCGCTACAGGGAGGCTAGGCGAGCAGTACTTC. As protein: CASSATGRLGEQYF.

The count of this clonotype is one. CDR3 loop: CAWSDTDEQYF. CDR3 in DNA: TGTGCCTGGAGTGATACGGACGAGCAGTACTTC. V is TRBV30 and J is TRBJ2-7; D gene uncertain. Germline V CDR1 and CDR2: GTSNPN, SVGIG (reference sequence). This CDR3 spans 11 amino acids. Trimming left V 1 base short and J 5 bases short, with 6 bases between.

The chain employs TRBV20-1 and TRBJ2-7; 7 bases map to TRBD2. Germline V lookup: CDR1 DFQATT, CDR2 SNEGSKA (reference sequence). Trimming at V came to 6 bases and at J to 4 bases, leaving 9 bases not matched to a gene. The CDR3 is made up of 13 amino acids. The CDR3 loop is CSAPGGSTYEQYF. In nucleotides, the CDR3 is TGCAGTGCCCCAGGCGGGAGTACATACGAGCAGTACTTC.

This clonotype was found a few times. At one boundary the junction diverges from the germline segment, which might be a read error. The chain employs TRBV7-7 and TRBJ2-5, with TRBD1 matching 7 bases. CDR1 and CDR2 from the germline V gene are SSHAT and FNYEAQ (reference sequence). CDR3 length equals 14 residues. CDR3 sequence (DNA): TGTGCTAGCAGCCCGACAGGGAACCAAGAGACCCAGTACTTC. Its protein is CASSPTGNQETQYF.

The V call is TRBV3-1, the J call TRBJ2-7; 9 positions match TRBD1. The CDR3 totals 13 residues. From germline, CDR1 is LGHDT and CDR2 YNNKEL (reference sequence). Trimming took 5 bases from V and 7 from J; bases not matched to a gene: 6. In nucleotides, the CDR3 is TGTGCCAGCAGCGAACAGGGGGCAGGGGAGCAGTACTTC. Translation gives CASSEQGAGEQYF.

V is TRBV27 and J is TRBJ2-2; D not certain. The V and J ends lost 4 bases and 5 bases respectively, with 8 bases between them. From germline, CDR1 is MNHEY and CDR2 SMNVEV (reference sequence). The CDR3 consists of 13 residues. The CDR3 DNA follows: TGTGCCAGCAGTTCCTCGTGGACCGGGGAGCTGTTTTTT. Translation: CASSSSWTGELFF.

This clonotype was observed a single time. The chain carries TRBV7-9 and TRBJ2-2; D is undetermined. CDR1 is SEHNR, CDR2 FQNEAQ, per germline (reference sequence). V lost 3 bases, J lost 3 bases, and 5 bases lay in between. The CDR3 is 13 amino acids. The CDR3 bases are TGTGCCAGCAGCTTCCTAGACACCGGGGAGCTGTTTTTT. Protein sequence: CASSFLDTGELFF.

This chain connects TRBV2 to TRBJ2-7, with D maybe TRBD2 (5 bases). The germline CDR1 and CDR2 sequences are SNHLY and FYNNEI. This CDR3 contains 11 residues. Deletions cut 9 bases from V and 4 bases from J, with 10 bases between. This chain's CDR3 is CASGREYEQYF. The CDR3 nucleotides are TGTGCCAGTGGTAGGGAGTACGAGCAGTACTTC.

V is TRBV3-1 and J is TRBJ2-7; D could derive from TRBD1 or TRBD2 (7 bases each). With 3 bases removed from V and 5 bases from J, the gap between germline ends came to 11 bases. Germline V gives CDR1 LGHDT, CDR2 YNNKEL (reference sequence). This CDR3 is 13 amino acids long. The CDR3 spells CASSHRGGDEQYF. CDR3 nucleotide sequence: TGTGCCAGCAGCCACAGGGGGGGCGACGAGCAGTACTTC.

This chain uses TRBV20-1 with TRBJ2-3; 8 bases are shared with TRBD2. The CDR3 has 15 residues. The germline V gene has CDR1 DFQATT and CDR2 SNEGSKA (reference sequence). J was trimmed by 2 bases and V by 4 bases; bases with no gene match: 8. As DNA, the CDR3 is TGCAGTGCTACCGGACTAGCCGAGCCCACAGATACGCAGTATTTT. This encodes CSATGLAEPTDTQYF.

The CDR3 sequence is CASSLAEGRTEAFF. CDR3 DNA: TGTGCCAGCAGCTTAGCGGAGGGCAGGACTGAAGCTTTCTTT. This sequence joins TRBV7-9 and TRBJ1-1, with unresolved D. Looked up from germline, CDR1 is SEHNR and CDR2 is FQNEAQ (reference sequence). The CDR3 sequence is 14 residues long. V lost 0 bases and J 5 bases, leaving 10 bases between the germline ends.

V gene TRBV24-1 combines with J gene TRBJ2-7, with D possibly called TRBD1 or TRBD2 (5 bases each). V was trimmed by 5 bases and J by 3 bases, leaving 10 bases between them. This CDR3 region has 13 residues. Germline assignment: CDR1 KGHDR and CDR2 SFDVKD. CDR3 loop: CATSAGGDYEQYF. The CDR3 bases are TGTGCCACCAGTGCTGGGGGAGACTACGAGCAGTACTTC.

This sequence joins TRBV5-1 and TRBJ2-2, with D tentatively TRBD1 (5 bases). CDR1 SGHRS and CDR2 YFSETQ come from the germline V gene. CDR3 length equals 17 residues. The V end was cut by 2 bases, the J end by 1 base, with 15 bases between. CDR3 protein: CASSLGGARLNTGELFF. DNA of the CDR3: TGCGCCAGCAGCTTAGGTGGGGCACGGCTGAACACCGGGGAGCTGTTTTTT.

The CDR3 is CASGTGGNQNEQFF. The CDR3 nucleotides are TGTGCCTCGGGCACAGGGGGGAACCAAAATGAGCAGTTCTTC. This sequence joins TRBV30 and TRBJ2-1, with 8 bases lining up with TRBD1. V shed 7 bases, J shed 7 bases, and the junction held 12 bases outside the gene matches. This CDR3 has 14 residues. Looked up from germline, CDR1 is GTSNPN and CDR2 is SVGIG (reference sequence).

The chain carries TRBV29-1 and TRBJ1-5; D call uncertain. Between the trimmed V and J ends, which lost 6 bases and 3 bases, there was a span of 18 bases. The CDR3 consists of 15 residues. The germline CDR1 and CDR2 sequences are SQVTM and ANQGSEA. CDR3 DNA sequence: TGCAGCGTCGTAGTGCGGACGGGAAACAATCAGCCCCAGCATTTT. Encoded protein: CSVVVRTGNNQPQHF.

This clonotype was seen only once. The chain links TRBV12-3 or TRBV12-4 to TRBJ1-2; 9 nucleotides match TRBD1. V shed 6 bases, J shed 2 bases, and the junction held 10 bases outside the gene matches. The CDR3 runs 16 residues. In DNA, the CDR3 is TGTGCCAGCAGACCGGGACAGGGTTATTCCAACTATGGCTACACCTTC. Translating it yields CASRPGQGYSNYGYTF.

This chain uses TRBV20-1 with TRBJ2-3; perhaps TRBD1 as D (5 bases). The CDR3 runs 14 residues. V was cut by 0 bases and J by 5 bases, with 12 bases left in between. Germline V lookup: CDR1 DFQATT, CDR2 SNEGSKA (reference sequence). The CDR3 is CSARDPQGRDTQYF. The CDR3 nucleotides read TGCAGTGCTAGAGATCCCCAGGGCCGAGATACGCAGTATTTT.

The CDR3 nucleotides are TGTGCCAGCAGCTTTAACACAGGGACTGAAGCTTTCTTT. As protein: CASSFNTGTEAFF. V gene TRBV5-5 combines with J gene TRBJ1-1; D is perhaps TRBD1 (6 bases). Trimming stripped 2 bases from V and 5 bases from J, with 10 bases between. The length of the CDR3 is 13 residues. CDR1 SGHKS and CDR2 YYEKEE come from the germline V gene (reference sequence).

The V gene is TRBV6-5, the J gene TRBJ2-3; 11 nucleotides match TRBD2. From germline, CDR1 is MNHEY and CDR2 SVGAGI. V lost 10 bases to trimming and J lost 4 bases; unmatched junction nucleotides: 7. The CDR3 has 14 residues. CDR3 loop: CATKQGLAADTQYF. The DNA of the CDR3 is TGTGCCACCAAACAGGGACTAGCGGCAGATACGCAGTATTTT.

This clonotype has only one observation. The chain recombines TRBV3-1 with TRBJ1-2; TRBD1 matches at 10 bases. This CDR3 has 14 residues. V lost 5 bases to trimming and J lost 4 bases; unmatched junction nucleotides: 4. CDR1 and CDR2 (germline): LGHDT, YNNKEL (reference sequence). CDR3 amino acids: CASSVGQGGYGYTF. The CDR3 DNA sequence: TGTGCCAGCAGCGTAGGACAGGGGGGCTATGGCTACACCTTC. Based on the CDR3 plus reference TRBV3-1 and TRBJ1-2, the full variable domain is DTAVSQTPKYLVTQMGNDKSIKCEQNLGHDTMYWYKQDSKKFLKIMFSYNNKELIINETVPNRFSPKSPDKAHLNLHINSLELGDSAVYFCASSVGQGGYGYTFGSGTRLTVV.